This TCR beta chain was identified during a study of CD8 T cells in ankylosing spondylitis. Study-wide findings and caveats: Roughly eight highly homologous variants made up a TCR beta motif that seemed to typify ankylosing spondylitis blood.

TCRdb processed the 5' RACE reads anew with MiXCR; each CDR3 protein has one entry. Of more than 500,000 distinct CDR3 sequences in the sample, less than 6% are singletons; the top ten hold around 3.5%. This clonotype showed up many times. The antigen is not known. The CDR3 spans 13 residues. V shed 4 bases and J shed 5 bases, with 11 bases lying between them. The germline gives CDR1 ENHRY, CDR2 SYGVKD. Specimen: blood, either unsorted or a sorted T cell fraction (not recorded which). This clonotype originated in a male donor with ankylosing spondylitis. V and J are TRBV10-3 and TRBJ1-1; D is unresolved. CDR3 amino acids: CAISGDRGTEAFF. The CDR3 DNA reads TGTGCCATCAGTGGAGATCGGGGAACTGAAGCTTTCTTT.